These 13 T cell receptor beta chains share one sample of origin, sequenced in a study of T-cell memory formation after mild COVID-19. TCRdb ran MiXCR on the 5' RACE reads and lists one entry per CDR3 protein. The sample includes about 560,000 distinct CDR3 sequences, approximately 15% of them seen just once. The sequencing input was PBMCs or a T cell subset sorted from them (not recorded which). All receptors derive from an adult woman who had mild COVID-19 (a few samples of this study predate the infection). Cell type and time point are not known.

V usage is TRBV10-2 and J usage is TRBJ1-1; D is unresolved. The CDR3 totals 12 residues. Germline loops: CDR1 WSHSY, CDR2 SAAADI. V was shortened by 6 bases and J by 11 bases, with 16 bases between the two germline ends. CDR3 residues: CASRPDGSWAFF. CDR3 sequence (DNA): TGCGCCAGCAGGCCCGACGGGTCTTGGGCTTTCTTT.

The table lists this clonotype with a few counts. The rearrangement links TRBV13 to TRBJ2-7, with D uncertain. The CDR3 sequence is 11 residues long. Trimming took off 5 bases at V and 7 bases at J, with 9 bases between the two ends. Germline V gene sequence: CDR1 PRHDT, CDR2 FYEKMQ (reference sequence). Here the CDR3 reads CASSLIREQYF. The DNA for the CDR3 is TGTGCCAGCAGCCTAATAAGGGAGCAGTACTTC.

This clonotype was detected only a few times. The J gene is TRBJ2-7, the V gene TRBV7-2, with TRBD1 matching over 10 bases. V dropped 8 bases and J dropped 4; count of bases not matched to a gene: 5. The CDR3 consists of 13 residues. Germline CDR1 and CDR2: SGHTA and FQGNSA. The CDR3 nucleotides read TGTGCCAGCCTATGGGACAGGGGATACGAGCAGTACTTC. Translating gives CASLWDRGYEQYF.

In this sample, this clonotype turned up many times. This chain uses TRBV20-1 with TRBJ2-6, with 14 bases that match TRBD2. The CDR3 runs 19 residues. Germline V gives CDR1 DFQATT, CDR2 SNEGSKA (reference sequence). Trimming removed 5 bases from V and 0 bases from J; junction bases left unmatched: 9. In DNA, the CDR3 is TGCAGTGCTGGGGGGACTAGCGGGGGACTCAGCTCTGGGGCCAACGTCCTGACTTTC. It yields the protein CSAGGTSGGLSSGANVLTF.

The chain couples TRBV24-1 to TRBJ2-1, with D unresolved. V gave up 4 bases and J gave up 9 bases, with 12 bases separating them. CDR1 and CDR2 from the germline V gene are KGHDR and SFDVKD. The length of the CDR3 is 13 residues. The CDR3: CATSEVGSTEQFF. DNA for the CDR3: TGTGCCACCAGTGAGGTGGGTAGCACTGAGCAGTTCTTC.

The genes are TRBV11-2 and TRBJ1-5; D gene uncertain. Trimming pared 0 bases from V and 4 bases from J, leaving 16 bases between. In germline, CDR1 is SGHAT, CDR2 FQNNGV. This CDR3 has 17 residues. The CDR3 loop is CASSLDGASGSNQPQHF. For the CDR3, the DNA is TGTGCCAGCAGCTTAGACGGCGCATCTGGTAGTAATCAGCCCCAGCATTTT. Complete variable domain (other parts from reference TRBV11-2 and TRBJ1-5): EAGVAQSPRYKIIEKRQSVAFWCNPISGHATLYWYQQILGQGPKLLIQFQNNGVVDDSQLPKDRFSAERLKGVDSTLKIQPAKLEDSAVYLCASSLDGASGSNQPQHFGDGTRLSIL.

The V gene is TRBV9, the J gene TRBJ1-1; 7 bases are a match to TRBD1. Trimming at V came to 3 bases and at J to 1 base, leaving 3 bases not matched to a gene. Looked up from germline, CDR1 is SGDLS and CDR2 is YYNGEE. There are 14 residues in the CDR3. DNA for the CDR3: TGTGCCAGCAGCGCGGGACAGCAGAACACTGAAGCTTTCTTT. Translation gives CASSAGQQNTEAFF.

This clonotype was detected many times. The V gene is TRBV5-5, the J gene TRBJ2-1; D gene unclear. The ends were cut back, 2 bases at V and 0 bases at J, with 9 bases in the middle. This CDR3 contains 15 residues. From germline, CDR1 is SGHKS and CDR2 YYEKEE (reference sequence). The CDR3 here is CASSFPRSSYNEQFF. In nucleotides, the CDR3 is TGTGCCAGCAGCTTTCCGAGGAGCTCCTACAATGAGCAGTTCTTC.

The chain carries TRBV3-1 and TRBJ1-2; D is unresolved. V gave up 7 bases and J gave up 2 bases, with 14 bases separating them. CDR1 and CDR2 from the germline V gene are LGHDT and YNNKEL (reference sequence). The CDR3 consists of 14 residues. The CDR3 region is CASTPRASNYGYTF. The CDR3 bases are TGTGCCAGCACACCTCGGGCCTCCAACTATGGCTACACCTTC.

The chain recombines TRBV5-4 with TRBJ2-2; 7 nucleotides line up with TRBD2. After removal of 5 bases from V and 4 bases from J, the junction contained 5 bases not matched to a gene. CDR1 and CDR2 from the germline V gene are SGHNT and YYREEE (reference sequence). This CDR3 is built from 14 residues. For the CDR3, the DNA is TGTGCCAGCAGGGACCGCGGGGGCACCGGGGAGCTGTTTTTT. Residues: CASRDRGGTGELFF. Variable domain in full (rest from reference TRBV5-4 and TRBJ2-2): ETGVTQSPTHLIKTRGQQVTLRCSSQSGHNTVSWYQQALGQGPQFIFQYYREEENGRGNFPPRFSGLQFPNYSSELNVNALELDDSALYLCASRDRGGTGELFFGEGSRLTVL.

This clonotype was counted a few times. The chain carries TRBV7-9 and TRBJ2-1, with 9 bases aligning to TRBD2. From germline, CDR1 is SEHNR and CDR2 FQNEAQ (reference sequence). The CDR3 covers 15 residues. The V gene end was trimmed by 5 bases and the J gene end by 5 bases; junction bases not matched to a gene: 7. The CDR3 nucleotides read TGTGCCAGCAGCCAGACCCCTAGCGGGAACAATGAGCAGTTCTTC. Its protein product is CASSQTPSGNNEQFF.

This chain links TRBV7-9 with TRBJ1-5; D remains ambiguous. This CDR3 is 15 amino acids long. Germline V lookup: CDR1 SEHNR, CDR2 FQNEAQ (reference sequence). The V gene lost 1 base and the J gene lost 9 bases, with 16 bases spanning the gap. CDR3 nucleotides: TGTGCCAGCAGCTTAGGATTGGGTCCCTATGGGCCCCAGCATTTT. Translating gives CASSLGLGPYGPQHF. The entire variable domain, with the rest obtained from reference TRBV7-9 and TRBJ1-5, is as follows: DTGVSQNPRHKITKRGQNVTFRCDPISEHNRLYWYRQTLGQGPEFLTYFQNEAQLEKSRLLSDRFSAERPKGSFSTLEIQRTEQGDSAMYLCASSLGLGPYGPQHFGDGTRLSIL.

The V and J genes are TRBV7-2 and TRBJ1-2, with TRBD1 matching over 7 bases. Germline CDR1 reads SGHTA; CDR2 reads FQGNSA. The CDR3 has 18 amino acids. The V and J ends lost 4 bases and 6 bases, in that order; junction bases with no gene match: 20. CDR3 sequence reads: CASSYEPHSIGTVHGYTF. The CDR3 bases are TGTGCCAGCAGCTACGAACCTCACAGTATTGGGACAGTCCATGGCTACACCTTC.